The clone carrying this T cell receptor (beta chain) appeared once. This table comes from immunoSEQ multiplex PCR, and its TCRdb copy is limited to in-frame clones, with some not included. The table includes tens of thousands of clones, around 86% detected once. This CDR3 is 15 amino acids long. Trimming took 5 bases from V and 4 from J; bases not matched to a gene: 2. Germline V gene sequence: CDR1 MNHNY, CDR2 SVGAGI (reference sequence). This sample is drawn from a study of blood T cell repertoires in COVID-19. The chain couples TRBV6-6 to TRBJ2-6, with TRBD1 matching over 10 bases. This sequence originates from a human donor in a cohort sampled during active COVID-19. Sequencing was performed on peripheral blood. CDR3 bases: TGTGCCAGCAGTGGGACAGGGGCCGGGGCCAACGTCCTGACTTTC. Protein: CASSGTGAGANVLTF.